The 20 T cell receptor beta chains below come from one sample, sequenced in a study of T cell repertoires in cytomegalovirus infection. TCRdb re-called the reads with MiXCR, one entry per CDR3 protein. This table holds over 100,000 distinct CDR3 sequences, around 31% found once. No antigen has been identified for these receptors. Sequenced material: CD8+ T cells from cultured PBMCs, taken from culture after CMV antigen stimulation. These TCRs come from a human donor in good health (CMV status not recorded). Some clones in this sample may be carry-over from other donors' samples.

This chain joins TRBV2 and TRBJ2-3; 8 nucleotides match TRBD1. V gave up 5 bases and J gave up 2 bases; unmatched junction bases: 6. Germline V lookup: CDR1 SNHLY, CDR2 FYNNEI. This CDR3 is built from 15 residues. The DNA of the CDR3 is TGTGCCAGCAGTCCACCGGACAGGGTCACAGATACGCAGTATTTT. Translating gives CASSPPDRVTDTQYF. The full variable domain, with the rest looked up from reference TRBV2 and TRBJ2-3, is EPEVTQTPSHQVTQMGQEVILRCVPISNHLYFYWYRQILGQKVEFLVSFYNNEISEKSEIFDDQFSVERPDGSNFTLKIRSTKLEDSAMYFCASSPPDRVTDTQYFGPGTRLTVL.

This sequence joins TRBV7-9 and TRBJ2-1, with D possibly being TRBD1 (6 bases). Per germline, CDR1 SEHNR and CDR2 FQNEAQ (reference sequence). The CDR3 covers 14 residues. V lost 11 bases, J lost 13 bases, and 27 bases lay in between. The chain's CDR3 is CACSGHINHHAQFF. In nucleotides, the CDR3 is TGTGCCTGCTCGGGACACATTAACCACCATGCCCAGTTCTTC.

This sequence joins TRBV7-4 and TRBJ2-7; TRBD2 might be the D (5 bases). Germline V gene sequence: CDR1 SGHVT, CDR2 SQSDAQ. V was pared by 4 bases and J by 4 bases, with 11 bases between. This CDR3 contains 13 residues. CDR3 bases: TGTGCCAGCAGCTACGGTGGGGAGTACGAGCAGTACTTC. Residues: CASSYGGEYEQYF.

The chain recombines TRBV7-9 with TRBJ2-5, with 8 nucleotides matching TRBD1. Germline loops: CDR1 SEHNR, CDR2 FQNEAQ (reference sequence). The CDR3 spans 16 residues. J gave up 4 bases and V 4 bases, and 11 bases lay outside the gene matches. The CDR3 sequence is CASSSPDRGAGETQYF. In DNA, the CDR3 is TGTGCCAGCAGCTCACCTGACAGGGGTGCGGGAGAGACCCAGTACTTC.

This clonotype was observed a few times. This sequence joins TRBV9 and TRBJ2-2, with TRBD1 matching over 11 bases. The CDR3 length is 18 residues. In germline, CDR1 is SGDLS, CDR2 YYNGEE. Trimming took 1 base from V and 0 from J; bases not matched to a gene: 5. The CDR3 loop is CASSVNRDRGTNTGELFF. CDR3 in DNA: TGTGCCAGCAGCGTAAACCGGGACAGGGGGACGAACACCGGGGAGCTGTTTTTT.

This CDR3 reads CASSPLDTGIVYEQYF. As DNA, the CDR3 is TGCGCCAGCAGCCCTCTGGACACGGGAATTGTCTACGAGCAGTACTTC. This chain uses TRBV4-1 with TRBJ2-7; D tentatively reads TRBD1 or TRBD2 (5 bases each). The CDR3 totals 16 residues. Germline assignment: CDR1 MGHRA and CDR2 YSYEKL. Trimming shortened V by 4 bases and J by 3 bases, and 19 bases separated the two germline ends.

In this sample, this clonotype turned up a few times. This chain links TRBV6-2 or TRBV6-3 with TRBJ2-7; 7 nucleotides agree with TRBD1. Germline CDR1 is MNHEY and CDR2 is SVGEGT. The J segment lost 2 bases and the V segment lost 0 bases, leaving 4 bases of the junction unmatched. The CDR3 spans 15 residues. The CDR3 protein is CASSYSPGTAYEQYF. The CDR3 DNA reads TGTGCCAGCAGTTACTCGCCGGGGACAGCCTACGAGCAGTACTTC.

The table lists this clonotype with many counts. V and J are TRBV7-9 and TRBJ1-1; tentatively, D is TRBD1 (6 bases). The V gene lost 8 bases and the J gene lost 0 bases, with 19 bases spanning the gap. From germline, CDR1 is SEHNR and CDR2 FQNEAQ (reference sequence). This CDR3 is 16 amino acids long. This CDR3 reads CASLDGGLAMNTEAFF. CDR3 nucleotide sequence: TGTGCCAGCCTGGATGGGGGCTTAGCGATGAACACTGAAGCTTTCTTT.

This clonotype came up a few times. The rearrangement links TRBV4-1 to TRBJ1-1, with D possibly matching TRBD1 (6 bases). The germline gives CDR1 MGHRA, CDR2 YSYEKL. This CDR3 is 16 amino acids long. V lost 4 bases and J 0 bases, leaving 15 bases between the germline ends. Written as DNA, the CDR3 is TGCGCCAGCAGCCGCCCCCGCACAGGGCTGAACACTGAAGCTTTCTTT. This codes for CASSRPRTGLNTEAFF.

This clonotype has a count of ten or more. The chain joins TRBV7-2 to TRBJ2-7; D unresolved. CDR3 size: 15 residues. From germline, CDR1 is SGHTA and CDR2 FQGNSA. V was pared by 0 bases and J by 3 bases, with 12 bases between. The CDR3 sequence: CASSLARGPNYEQYF. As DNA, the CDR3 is TGTGCCAGCAGCTTAGCACGAGGCCCGAACTACGAGCAGTACTTC.

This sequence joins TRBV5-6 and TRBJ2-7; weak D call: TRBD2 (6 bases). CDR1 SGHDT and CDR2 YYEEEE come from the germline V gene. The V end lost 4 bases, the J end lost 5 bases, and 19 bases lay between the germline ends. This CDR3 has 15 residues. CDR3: CASSPAGTLGDEQYF. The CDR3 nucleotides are TGTGCCAGCAGCCCGGCCGGGACTCTTGGAGACGAGCAGTACTTC.

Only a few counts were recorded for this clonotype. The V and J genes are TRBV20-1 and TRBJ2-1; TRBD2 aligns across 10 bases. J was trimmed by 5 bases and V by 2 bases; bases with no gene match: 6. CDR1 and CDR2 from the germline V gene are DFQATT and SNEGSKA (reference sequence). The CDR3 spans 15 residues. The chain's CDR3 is CSARSLAGENNEQFF. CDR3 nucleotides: TGCAGTGCTAGAAGCCTAGCGGGGGAAAACAATGAGCAGTTCTTC.

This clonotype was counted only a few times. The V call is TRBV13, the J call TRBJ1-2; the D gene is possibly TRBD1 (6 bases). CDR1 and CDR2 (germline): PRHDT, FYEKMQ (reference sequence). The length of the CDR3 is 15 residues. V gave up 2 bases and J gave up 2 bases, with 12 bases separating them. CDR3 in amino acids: CASSLRPGQNYGYTF. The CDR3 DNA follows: TGTGCCAGCAGCTTACGTCCGGGACAAAACTATGGCTACACCTTC.

The CDR3 here is CASSQGGRPDGYTF. In nucleotides, the CDR3 is TGTGCCAGCAGCCAAGGGGGAAGGCCGGATGGCTACACCTTC. V usage is TRBV4-2 and J usage is TRBJ1-2, with D hard to call. This CDR3 contains 14 residues. Trimming removed 1 base from V and 6 bases from J, with 12 bases in between. Germline V gene sequence: CDR1 LGHNA, CDR2 YNFKEQ.

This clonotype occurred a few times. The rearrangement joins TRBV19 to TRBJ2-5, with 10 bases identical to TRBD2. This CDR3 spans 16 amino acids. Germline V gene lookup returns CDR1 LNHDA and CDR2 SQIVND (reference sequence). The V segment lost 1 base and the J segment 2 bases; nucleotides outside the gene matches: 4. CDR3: CASSIVATSGQETQYF. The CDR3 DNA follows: TGTGCCAGTAGTATAGTTGCGACTAGCGGGCAAGAGACCCAGTACTTC.

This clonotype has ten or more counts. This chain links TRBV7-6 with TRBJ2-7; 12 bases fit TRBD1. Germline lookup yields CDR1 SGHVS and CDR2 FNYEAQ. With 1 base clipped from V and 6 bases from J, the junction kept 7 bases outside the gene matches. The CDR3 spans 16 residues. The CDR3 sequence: CASSLGYGDRGREQYF. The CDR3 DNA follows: TGTGCCAGCAGCTTAGGCTATGGGGACAGGGGGCGCGAGCAGTACTTC.

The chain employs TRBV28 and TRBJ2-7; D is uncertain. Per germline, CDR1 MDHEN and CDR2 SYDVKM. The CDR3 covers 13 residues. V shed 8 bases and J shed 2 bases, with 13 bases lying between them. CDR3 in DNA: TGTGCCAGCCACTCCCGAGGCACCTACGAGCAGTACTTC. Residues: CASHSRGTYEQYF.

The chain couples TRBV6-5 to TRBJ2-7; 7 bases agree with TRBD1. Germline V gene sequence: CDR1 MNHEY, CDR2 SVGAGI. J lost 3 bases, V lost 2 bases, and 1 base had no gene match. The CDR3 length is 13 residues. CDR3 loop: CASSYAGGYEQYF. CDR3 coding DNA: TGTGCCAGCAGTTACGCAGGGGGCTACGAGCAGTACTTC.

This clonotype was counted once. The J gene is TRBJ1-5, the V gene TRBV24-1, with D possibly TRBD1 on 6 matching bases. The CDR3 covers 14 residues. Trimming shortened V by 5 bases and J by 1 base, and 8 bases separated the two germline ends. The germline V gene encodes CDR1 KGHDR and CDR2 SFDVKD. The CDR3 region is CATSGRGSNQPQHF. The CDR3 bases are TGTGCCACCAGTGGAAGGGGGAGCAATCAGCCCCAGCATTTT.

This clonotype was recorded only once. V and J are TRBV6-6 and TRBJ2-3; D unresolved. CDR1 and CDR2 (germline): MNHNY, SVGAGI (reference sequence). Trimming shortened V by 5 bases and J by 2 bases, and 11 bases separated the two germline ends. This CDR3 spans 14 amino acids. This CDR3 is CASSDRVFTDTQYF. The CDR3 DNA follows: TGTGCCAGCAGTGATCGGGTATTCACAGATACGCAGTATTTT.